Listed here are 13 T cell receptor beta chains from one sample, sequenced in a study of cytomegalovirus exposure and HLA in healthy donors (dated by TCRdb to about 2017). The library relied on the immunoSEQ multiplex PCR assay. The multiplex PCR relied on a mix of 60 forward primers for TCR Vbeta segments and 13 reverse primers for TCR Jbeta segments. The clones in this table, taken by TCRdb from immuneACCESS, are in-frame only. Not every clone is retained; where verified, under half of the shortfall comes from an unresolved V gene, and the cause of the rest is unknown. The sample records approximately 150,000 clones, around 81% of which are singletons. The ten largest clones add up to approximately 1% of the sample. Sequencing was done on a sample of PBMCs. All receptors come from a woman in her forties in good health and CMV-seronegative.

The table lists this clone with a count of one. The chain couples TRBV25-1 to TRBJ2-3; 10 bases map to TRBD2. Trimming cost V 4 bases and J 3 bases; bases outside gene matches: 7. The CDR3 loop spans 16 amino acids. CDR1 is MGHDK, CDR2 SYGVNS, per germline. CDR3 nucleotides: TGTGCCAGCAGTGCTGCACTAGCGGGAAGGACAGATACGCAGTATTTT. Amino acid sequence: CASSAALAGRTDTQYF. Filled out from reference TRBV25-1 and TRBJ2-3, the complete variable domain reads EADIYQTPRYLVIGTGKKITLECSQTMGHDKMYWYQQDPGMELHLIHYSYGVNSTEKGDLSSESTVSRIRTEHFPLTLESARPSHTSQYLCASSAALAGRTDTQYFGPGTRLTVL.

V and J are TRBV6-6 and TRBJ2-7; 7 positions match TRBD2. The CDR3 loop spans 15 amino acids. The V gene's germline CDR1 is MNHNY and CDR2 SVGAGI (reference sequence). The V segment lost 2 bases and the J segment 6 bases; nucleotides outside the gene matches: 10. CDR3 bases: TGTGCCAGCAGTTACGGGGGGGATGGGGTGGGCGAGCAGTACTTC. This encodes CASSYGGDGVGEQYF.

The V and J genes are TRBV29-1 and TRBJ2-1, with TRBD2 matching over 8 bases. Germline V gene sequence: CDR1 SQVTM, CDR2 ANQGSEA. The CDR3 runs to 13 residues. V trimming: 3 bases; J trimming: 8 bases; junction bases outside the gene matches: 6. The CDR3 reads CSVEPGLGDEQFF. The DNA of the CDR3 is TGCAGCGTTGAGCCGGGACTAGGCGATGAGCAGTTCTTC.

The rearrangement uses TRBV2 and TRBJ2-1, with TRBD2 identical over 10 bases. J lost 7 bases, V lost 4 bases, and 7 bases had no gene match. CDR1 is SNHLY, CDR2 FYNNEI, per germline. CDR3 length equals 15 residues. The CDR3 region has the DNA TGTGCCAGCAGTGCAAGACTAGCGGGCCTGAATGAGCAGTTCTTC. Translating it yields CASSARLAGLNEQFF.

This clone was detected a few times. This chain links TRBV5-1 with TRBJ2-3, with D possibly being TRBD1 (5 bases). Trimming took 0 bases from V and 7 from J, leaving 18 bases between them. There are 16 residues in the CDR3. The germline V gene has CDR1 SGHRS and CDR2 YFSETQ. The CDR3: CASSLEGFNQGYTQYF. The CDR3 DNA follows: TGCGCCAGCAGCTTGGAGGGCTTCAATCAGGGATATACGCAGTATTTT.

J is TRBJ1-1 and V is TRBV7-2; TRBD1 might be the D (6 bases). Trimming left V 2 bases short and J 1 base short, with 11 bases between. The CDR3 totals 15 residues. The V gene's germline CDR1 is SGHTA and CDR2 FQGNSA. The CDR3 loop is CASSLLGASNTEAFF. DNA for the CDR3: TGTGCCAGCAGCTTACTGGGGGCCTCGAACACTGAAGCTTTCTTT. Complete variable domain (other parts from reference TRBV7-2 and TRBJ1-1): GAGVSQSPSNKVTEKGKDVELRCDPISGHTALYWYRQSLGQGLEFLIYFQGNSAPDKSGLPSDRFSAERTGGSVSTLTIQRTQQEDSAVYLCASSLLGASNTEAFFGQGTRLTVV.

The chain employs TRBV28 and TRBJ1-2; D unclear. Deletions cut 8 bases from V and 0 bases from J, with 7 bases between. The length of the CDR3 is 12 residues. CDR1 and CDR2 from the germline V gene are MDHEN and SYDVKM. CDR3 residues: CASSNSNYGYTF. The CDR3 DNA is TGTGCCAGCTCTAATTCTAACTATGGCTACACCTTC.

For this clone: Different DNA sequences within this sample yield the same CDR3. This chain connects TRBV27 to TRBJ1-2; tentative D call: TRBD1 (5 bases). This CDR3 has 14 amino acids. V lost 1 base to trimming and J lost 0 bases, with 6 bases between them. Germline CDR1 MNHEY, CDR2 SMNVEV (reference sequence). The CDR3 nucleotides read TGTGCCAGCAGTTTATGGGGGGCTAACTATGGCTACACCTTC. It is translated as CASSLWGANYGYTF.

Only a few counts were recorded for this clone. The CDR3 spells CASSQDWDRPYEQYF. The CDR3 DNA reads as TGCGCCAGCAGCCAAGATTGGGACAGACCCTACGAGCAGTACTTC. The chain carries TRBV4-1 and TRBJ2-7; 7 bases are a match to TRBD1. The CDR3 has 15 residues. The germline gives CDR1 MGHRA, CDR2 YSYEKL. V lost 0 bases and J lost 2; bases outside the gene matches: 4.

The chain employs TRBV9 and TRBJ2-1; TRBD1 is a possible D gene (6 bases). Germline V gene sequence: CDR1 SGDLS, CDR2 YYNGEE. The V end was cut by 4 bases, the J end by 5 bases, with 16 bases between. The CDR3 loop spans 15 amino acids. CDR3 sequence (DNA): TGTGCCAGCAGCTTCCGGGACAATTTGGACAATGAGCAGTTCTTC. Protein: CASSFRDNLDNEQFF.

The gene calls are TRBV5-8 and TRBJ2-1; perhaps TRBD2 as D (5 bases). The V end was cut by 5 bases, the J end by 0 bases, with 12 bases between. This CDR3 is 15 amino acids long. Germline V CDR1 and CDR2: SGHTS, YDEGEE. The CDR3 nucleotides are TGTGCCAGCAGACTATCCGGGATCTCCTACAATGAGCAGTTCTTC. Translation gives CASRLSGISYNEQFF.

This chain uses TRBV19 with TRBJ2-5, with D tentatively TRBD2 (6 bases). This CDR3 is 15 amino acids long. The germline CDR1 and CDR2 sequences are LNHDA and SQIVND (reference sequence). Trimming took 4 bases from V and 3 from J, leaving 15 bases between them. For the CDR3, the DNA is TGTGCCAGTAGTAGACTAGACGAAGAAGAAGAGACCCAGTACTTC. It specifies CASSRLDEEEETQYF. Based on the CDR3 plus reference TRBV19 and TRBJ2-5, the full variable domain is DGGITQSPKYLFRKEGQNVTLSCEQNLNHDAMYWYRQDPGQGLRLIYYSQIVNDFQKGDIAEGYSVSREKKESFPLTVTSAQKNPTAFYLCASSRLDEEEETQYFGPGTRLLVL.

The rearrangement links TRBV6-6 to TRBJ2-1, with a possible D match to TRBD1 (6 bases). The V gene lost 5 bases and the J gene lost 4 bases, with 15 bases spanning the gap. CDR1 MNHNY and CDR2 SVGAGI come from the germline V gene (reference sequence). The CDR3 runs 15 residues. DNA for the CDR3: TGTGCCAGCAGTCCCGGGACACTAATTTACAATGAGCAGTTCTTC. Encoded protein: CASSPGTLIYNEQFF.